A selection of T cell receptor beta chains follows, all from one sample in a study of Ad26.COV2.S vaccination and SARS-CoV-2 variants. Assay used: immunoSEQ multiplex PCR; TCRdb lists only in-frame clones, some missing. There are hundreds of thousands of clones in the sample; approximately 86% occur only once, and around a tenth lies in the top ten. This specimen consisted of peripheral blood, obtained in a trial of Ad26.COV2.S vaccine versus placebo. The receptors shown here come from a person aged 18-60 years who received the Ad26.COV2.S COVID-19 vaccine or a placebo. Each CDR3 is given with its conserved first and last residue. D genes are given only for firm matches. The listing skips clone size in some rows; elsewhere it reads once, few, many or a size class.

CASSPGTGSYEQYF,TGTGCCAGCAGCCCCGGGACAGGGTCCTACGAGCAGTACTTC,NA,TRBV11-2,TRBJ2-7,TRBD1
CASNFPDRNYGYTF,TGCGCCAGCAACTTCCCGGACAGGAACTATGGCTACACCTTC,NA,TRBV5-1,TRBJ1-2,TRBD1
CASSQERNGNSPLHF,TGTGCCAGCAGCCAAGAACGGAATGGTAATTCACCCCTCCACTTT,few,TRBV14,TRBJ1-6,NA
CASDPADRGTYEQYF,TGCGCCAGTGACCCGGCGGACAGGGGCACCTACGAGCAGTACTTC,NA,TRBV5-1,TRBJ2-7,TRBD1
CASSSSEGWRNQPQHF,TGTGCCAGCAGCTCTTCGGAGGGATGGCGCAATCAGCCCCAGCATTTT,NA,TRBV11-3,TRBJ1-5,NA
CASSLGGSRRTDTQYF,TGTGCCAGCAGCTTAGGGGGGTCCAGACGCACAGATACGCAGTATTTT,NA,TRBV7-9,TRBJ2-3,NA
CASSLGQGPDEKLFF,TGTGCCAGCAGCTTAGGGCAGGGCCCCGATGAAAAACTGTTTTTT,NA,TRBV7-9,TRBJ1-4,NA
CASSHRGTVPGNTIYF,TGTGCCAGCAGCCATCGTGGGACAGTTCCTGGAAACACCATATATTTT,NA,TRBV14,TRBJ1-3,TRBD1
CASSPTGLGSETQYF,TGTGCCAGCAGCCCTACAGGACTCGGCAGCGAGACCCAGTACTTC,NA,TRBV9,TRBJ2-5,NA
CASSLNTPRALPEQYF,TGTGCCAGCAGCTTAAATACCCCCAGGGCTCTTCCCGAGCAGTACTTC,NA,TRBV11-2,TRBJ2-7,NA
CASSEQVRDGNTIYF,TGTGCCAGCAGTGAACAAGTCAGGGATGGAAACACCATATATTTT,NA,TRBV6-1,TRBJ1-3,NA
CASSFTQGGNTEAFF,TGCGCCAGCAGCTTTACACAGGGAGGAAACACTGAAGCTTTCTTT,NA,TRBV5-1,TRBJ1-1,NA
CASTLDRGKNTEAFF,TGTGCCAGCACCTTGGACAGAGGAAAGAACACTGAAGCTTTCTTT,NA,TRBV7-2,TRBJ1-1,NA
CASSSGDSVYEQYF,TGTGCCAGCAGTTCGGGAGACTCCGTCTACGAGCAGTACTTC,NA,TRBV6-2/TRBV6-3,TRBJ2-7,NA
CAWSGGANEKLFF,TGTGCCTGGAGTGGGGGGGCTAATGAAAAACTGTTTTTT,NA,TRBV30,TRBJ1-4,NA
CASSVNPSGTYEQYF,TGTGCCAGCAGCGTCAACCCTAGCGGGACCTACGAGCAGTACTTC,NA,TRBV9,TRBJ2-7,TRBD2
CASSPWGEGPDTQYF,TGTGCCAGCAGCCCCTGGGGGGAGGGACCAGATACGCAGTATTTT,NA,TRBV7-2,TRBJ2-3,TRBD2
CASTTGRGPENTEAFF,TGTGCCAGCACAACGGGGAGGGGGCCCGAGAACACTGAAGCTTTCTTT,NA,TRBV11-1,TRBJ1-1,TRBD1
CASSKDSRTGEDPSYEQYF,TGTGCCAGCAGCAAAGACTCCCGGACAGGTGAAGACCCTTCCTACGAGCAGTACTTC,NA,TRBV21-1,TRBJ2-7,NA
CASSKDRVVYEQYF,TGCGCCAGCAGCAAGGACAGGGTGGTCTACGAGCAGTACTTC,NA,TRBV5-1,TRBJ2-7,TRBD1
CASSPLLAGTYNEQFF,TGTGCCAGCTCACCACTACTAGCGGGAACCTACAATGAGCAGTTCTTC,NA,TRBV18,TRBJ2-1,TRBD2
CASSPQGVHNEQFF,TGTGCTAGCAGCCCCCAGGGTGTCCACAATGAGCAGTTCTTC,NA,TRBV7-7,TRBJ2-1,NA
CASSFGTNTEAFF,TGTGCCAGCAGCTTCGGGACGAACACTGAAGCTTTCTTT,NA,TRBV7-9,TRBJ1-1,NA
CASSARQGDNEKLFF,TGTGCCAGCAGTGCAAGACAGGGAGATAATGAAAAACTGTTTTTT,NA,TRBV28,TRBJ1-4,TRBD1
CASSSAGTRNTGELFF,TGTGCCAGCAGCTCCGCCGGGACTCGGAACACCGGGGAGCTGTTTTTT,NA,TRBV11-2,TRBJ2-2,NA
CASSLGGRSGETQYF,TGTGCCAGCAGCTTGGGAGGTAGATCAGGCGAGACCCAGTACTTC,NA,TRBV5-4,TRBJ2-5,NA
CASSITLNYGYTF,TGTGCCAGCAGTATCACTCTTAACTATGGCTACACCTTC,NA,TRBV27,TRBJ1-2,NA
CASSAQGAENTEAFF,TGTGCCAGCTCAGCACAGGGGGCGGAGAACACTGAAGCTTTCTTT,NA,TRBV18,TRBJ1-1,TRBD1
CASSSVPAGASTDTQYF,TGTGCCAGCAGTTCCGTTCCAGCGGGGGCTAGCACAGATACGCAGTATTTT,NA,TRBV25-1,TRBJ2-3,TRBD2
CASSLSPSQGAKDTQYF,TGTGCCAGCAGTTTATCTCCCTCGCAGGGGGCGAAAGATACGCAGTATTTT,many,TRBV28,TRBJ2-3,TRBD1
CASSPTGGGFEAFF,TGTGCCAGCAGCCCTACGGGGGGGGGCTTTGAAGCTTTCTTT,NA,TRBV9,TRBJ1-1,NA
CASSQNTGELFF,TGTGCCAGCAGCCAGAACACCGGGGAGCTGTTTTTT,many,TRBV27,TRBJ2-2,NA
CASSWGTGDTGELFF,TGCGCCAGCAGCTGGGGGACAGGTGACACCGGGGAGCTGTTTTTT,NA,TRBV5-1,TRBJ2-2,TRBD1
CASSEQGMGDYGYTF,TGCGCCAGCAGTGAGCAGGGGATGGGGGACTATGGCTACACCTTC,NA,TRBV10-2,TRBJ1-2,NA
CASSRSTGTQSVQAQHF,TGTGCCAGCAGTAGATCAACCGGGACACAGTCCGTTCAGGCCCAGCATTTT,many,TRBV27,TRBJ1-5,NA
CASAIDSSYNSPLHF,TGTGCCAGTGCGATCGACAGCTCCTATAATTCACCCCTCCACTTT,NA,TRBV7-9,TRBJ1-6,NA
CASSPLGVETQYF,TGTGCCAGCAGCCCCCTCGGAGTGGAGACCCAGTACTTC,NA,TRBV9,TRBJ2-5,NA
CASSIVGRPSEQYF,TGTGCCAGTAGTATAGTCGGAAGGCCCTCCGAGCAGTACTTC,NA,TRBV19,TRBJ2-7,NA
CASSTLTGVMYEQYF,TGTGCCAGTAGTACGTTGACAGGCGTGATGTACGAGCAGTACTTC,NA,TRBV19,TRBJ2-7,NA
CASTRGGDEKLFF,TGTGCCTCCACCCGAGGGGGGGATGAAAAACTGTTTTTT,NA,TRBV30,TRBJ1-4,NA
CASSYPVGGSYEQYF,TGCGCCAGCAGCTACCCCGTTGGGGGTTCCTACGAGCAGTACTTC,NA,TRBV5-1,TRBJ2-7,NA
CASSYSNLMGHSPLHF,TGTGCCAGCAGTTACTCGAACTTAATGGGTCATTCACCCCTCCACTTT,once,TRBV6-5,TRBJ1-6,NA
CASSHRARDRKLSTDTQYF,TGCGCCAGCAGTCACCGTGCACGGGACAGAAAACTTAGCACAGATACGCAGTATTTT,once,TRBV23-1,TRBJ2-3,TRBD1
CASSFLPSTGELFF,TGTGCCAGCAGCTTCCTGCCTAGCACCGGGGAGCTGTTTTTT,NA,TRBV13,TRBJ2-2,NA
CASSQGTSGLSYEQYF,TGTGCCAGCAGCCAGGGAACTAGCGGGTTATCCTACGAGCAGTACTTC,NA,TRBV14,TRBJ2-7,TRBD2
CASSLVLDQETQYF,TGCGCCAGCAGCTTGGTCCTGGACCAAGAGACCCAGTACTTC,NA,TRBV5-1,TRBJ2-5,NA
CASSKGRDSYEQYF,TGTGCCAGCAGTAAGGGACGGGACTCCTACGAGCAGTACTTC,NA,TRBV6-5,TRBJ2-7,NA
CASSQSTGDKTEAFF,TGCGCCAGCAGTCAATCAACAGGGGATAAGACTGAAGCTTTCTTT,NA,TRBV23-1,TRBJ1-1,TRBD1
CASSPQGGQPQHF,TGTGCCAGCAGCCCCCAAGGTGGTCAGCCCCAGCATTTT,NA,TRBV5-8,TRBJ1-5,NA
CASTGRATEAFF,TGTGCCAGCACTGGCAGGGCGACTGAAGCTTTCTTT,few,TRBV6-5,TRBJ1-1,NA
CASSFSGRDDTQYF,TGTGCCAGCAGTTTTAGCGGGAGGGACGATACGCAGTATTTT,NA,TRBV6-6,TRBJ2-3,TRBD2
CASSLYRDRGLYGYTF,TGTGCCAGCAGCTTATATAGGGACAGGGGGCTTTATGGCTACACCTTC,NA,TRBV13,TRBJ1-2,TRBD1
CASSRGRTTSYEQYF,TGTGCCAGCAGCCGGGGACGCACAACCTCCTACGAGCAGTACTTC,NA,TRBV6-5,TRBJ2-7,NA
CASSRVEAGGSYNEQFF,TGCGCCAGCAGCCGAGTAGAAGCGGGGGGCTCCTACAATGAGCAGTTCTTC,NA,TRBV4-1,TRBJ2-1,TRBD2